The 17 T cell receptor beta chains below come from one sample, sequenced in a study of Ad26.COV2.S vaccination and SARS-CoV-2 variants. Specified treatment: some 19 received Ad26.COV2.S at low or high dose, single or two shots; about 5 received placebo; per-sample allocation not given. Collection of the samples took place on day 63 after the first injection of vaccine or placebo. Libraries were prepared by immunoSEQ multiplex PCR; TCRdb keeps only in-frame clonotypes and omits some of them. This table has 200,000 to 300,000 clones, around 89% appearing once. Specimen: peripheral blood, collected in a trial of Ad26.COV2.S vaccine versus placebo. Receptors originate from a person between 18 and 65 years old who received the Ad26.COV2.S COVID-19 vaccine or a placebo.

The chain couples TRBV28 to TRBJ1-1; 7 nucleotides line up with TRBD1. The CDR3 extends over 15 amino acids. The trim removed 2 bases at V and 0 bases at J, leaving 3 bases unmatched. Germline assignment: CDR1 MDHEN and CDR2 SYDVKM. CDR3 protein: CASSLPGQMNTEAFF. CDR3 sequence (DNA): TGTGCCAGCAGTTTACCGGGACAGATGAACACTGAAGCTTTCTTT.

The chain links TRBV30 to TRBJ1-6, with 8 bases matching TRBD1. The CDR3 is 14 residues long. With V trimmed by 1 base and J by 14 bases, 10 bases remained unmatched. Germline V gene sequence: CDR1 GTSNPN, CDR2 SVGIG (reference sequence). CDR3 residues: CAWSGGTGTLTLHF. The CDR3 nucleotides read TGTGCCTGGAGTGGGGGGACAGGAACCCTCACCCTCCACTTT.

The V and J genes are TRBV9 and TRBJ2-7; D remains unclear. V was trimmed by 0 bases and J by 2 bases, leaving 9 bases between them. Germline V lookup: CDR1 SGDLS, CDR2 YYNGEE. This CDR3 spans 14 amino acids. CDR3 sequence (DNA): TGTGCCAGCAGCGTAGATGGGAATACCTACGAGCAGTACTTC. It translates to CASSVDGNTYEQYF.

The chain uses TRBV5-8 and TRBJ1-2; D gene uncertain. Trimming took 2 bases from V and 6 from J, leaving 2 bases between them. The germline CDR1 and CDR2 sequences are SGHTS and YDEGEE. The CDR3 covers 10 residues. In DNA, the CDR3 is TGTGCCAGCAGCTTTGATGGCTACACCTTC. This sequence encodes CASSFDGYTF.

V is TRBV19 and J is TRBJ1-2; D might be TRBD1 (5 bases). The CDR3 length is 12 residues. Germline V CDR1 and CDR2: LNHDA, SQIVND (reference sequence). V lost 3 bases and J 7 bases, leaving 9 bases between the germline ends. The CDR3 region is CASSIRGGGYTF. CDR3 in DNA: TGTGCCAGTAGTATCCGGGGCGGTGGCTACACCTTC.

The V and J genes are TRBV5-1 and TRBJ2-3; weak D call: TRBD2 (6 bases). The CDR3 loop spans 16 amino acids. Germline V gene data show CDR1 as SGHRS and CDR2 as YFSETQ. Trimming pared 3 bases from V and 4 bases from J, leaving 18 bases between. CDR3 nucleotide sequence: TGCGCCAGCAGCTCGGATGGGGGGACCTGGGCAGATACGCAGTATTTT. Protein sequence: CASSSDGGTWADTQYF.

J is TRBJ1-5 and V is TRBV11-2; no firm D call. Germline CDR1 is SGHAT and CDR2 is FQNNGV. The CDR3 totals 13 residues. V was cut by 5 bases and J by 6 bases, with 11 bases left in between. In DNA form, the CDR3 reads TGTGCCAGCAGCCCCCCGGAAGGTCAGCCCCAGCATTTT. This translates into CASSPPEGQPQHF.

The chain combines TRBV30 with TRBJ1-2; no reliable D call. This CDR3 comprises 12 residues. Trimming removed 1 base from V and 7 bases from J, with 10 bases in between. Germline lookup yields CDR1 GTSNPN and CDR2 SVGIG (reference sequence). The CDR3 nucleotides are TGTGCCTGGAGTGCCCCCCTCGGTGGCTACACCTTC. It codes for CAWSAPLGGYTF.

V and J are TRBV7-2 and TRBJ2-7; D is undetermined. Per germline, CDR1 SGHTA and CDR2 FQGNSA. The V gene lost 5 bases and the J gene lost 3 bases, with 5 bases spanning the gap. The CDR3 is 11 residues long. The CDR3 sequence: CASSPGYEQYF. The CDR3 nucleotides are TGTGCCAGCAGCCCCGGCTACGAGCAGTACTTC. The variable domain in full, completed from reference TRBV7-2 and TRBJ2-7, reads GAGVSQSPSNKVTEKGKDVELRCDPISGHTALYWYRQSLGQGLEFLIYFQGNSAPDKSGLPSDRFSAERTGGSVSTLTIQRTQQEDSAVYLCASSPGYEQYFGPGTRLTVT.

In its sample, this clone was seen once. This rearrangement joins TRBV6-5 to TRBJ1-5; tentatively, D is TRBD1 (5 bases). CDR1 and CDR2 (germline): MNHEY, SVGAGI. This CDR3 contains 15 residues. The ends were cut back, 0 bases at V and 4 bases at J, with 10 bases in the middle. Written as DNA, the CDR3 is TGTGCCAGCAGTTACTCGGGGGGGTCGAATCAGCCCCAGCATTTT. Residues: CASSYSGGSNQPQHF.

The chain recombines TRBV7-2 with TRBJ2-5; TRBD1 might be the D (5 bases). V lost 4 bases to trimming and J lost 5 bases, with 11 bases between them. This CDR3 comprises 13 residues. The germline CDR1 and CDR2 sequences are SGHTA and FQGNSA. The CDR3 sequence: CASSSTGLETQYF. The CDR3 coding sequence is TGTGCCAGCAGCTCTACAGGTTTGGAGACCCAGTACTTC.

The chain recombines TRBV19 with TRBJ2-7, with 11 bases that match TRBD2. Per the germline V gene, CDR1 is LNHDA and CDR2 is SQIVND (reference sequence). V trimming: 2 bases; J trimming: 3 bases; junction bases outside the gene matches: 6. The CDR3 extends over 16 amino acids. The DNA of the CDR3 is TGTGCCAGTAGTATAACCCTAGCGGGGGGAAACTACGAGCAGTACTTC. Protein: CASSITLAGGNYEQYF.

CDR3 residues: CASSSRTGGGSNQPQHF. The CDR3 DNA is TGTGCCAGCAGTTCACGGACAGGGGGGGGAAGCAATCAGCCCCAGCATTTT. The rearrangement uses TRBV27 and TRBJ1-5, with 10 nucleotides matching TRBD1. The CDR3 totals 17 residues. J lost 1 base, V lost 4 bases, and 7 bases had no gene match. Germline CDR1 is MNHEY and CDR2 is SMNVEV (reference sequence).

V gene TRBV9 combines with J gene TRBJ2-2; D gene unclear. Per germline, CDR1 SGDLS and CDR2 YYNGEE. CDR3 size: 14 residues. Trimming took off 0 bases at V and 6 bases at J, with 9 bases between the two ends. The DNA for the CDR3 is TGTGCCAGCAGCGTAGCTATGGGATCCGGGGAGCTGTTTTTT. This gives the protein CASSVAMGSGELFF. Supplemented by reference TRBV9 and TRBJ2-2, the full variable domain reads DSGVTQTPKHLITATGQRVTLRCSPRSGDLSVYWYQQSLDQGLQFLIQYYNGEERAKGNILERFSAQQFPDLHSELNLSSLELGDSALYFCASSVAMGSGELFFGEGSRLTVL.

The chain couples TRBV4-3 to TRBJ1-3, with 7 bases lining up with TRBD1. Germline assignment: CDR1 LGHNA and CDR2 YSLEER. The CDR3 is 19 residues long. Losses at the gene ends were 0 bases for V and 2 bases for J; bases not matched to a gene: 13. CDR3 residues: CASSQDFGTFTGAGNTIYF. For the CDR3, the DNA is TGCGCCAGCAGCCAAGATTTTGGGACTTTTACAGGGGCTGGAAACACCATATATTTT.

V gene TRBV29-1 combines with J gene TRBJ2-1, with 12 bases lining up with TRBD2. V dropped 3 bases and J dropped 7; count of bases not matched to a gene: 1. CDR3 length equals 13 residues. Per the germline V gene, CDR1 is SQVTM and CDR2 is ANQGSEA. CDR3 sequence: CSVDLAGGNEQFF. In DNA form, the CDR3 reads TGCAGCGTTGACCTAGCGGGAGGGAATGAGCAGTTCTTC.

This chain's CDR3 is CASSLALGGSYEQYF. CDR3 coding DNA: TGCGCCAGCAGCTTGGCCTTAGGAGGCTCCTACGAGCAGTACTTC. This rearrangement joins TRBV5-1 to TRBJ2-7; D is possibly TRBD2 (5 bases). The germline CDR1 and CDR2 sequences are SGHRS and YFSETQ. With 0 bases removed from V and 0 bases from J, the gap between germline ends came to 10 bases. This CDR3 spans 15 amino acids.